This T cell receptor (beta chain) derives from a study of blood T cells in healthy people across ages. Primed by a sample-barcoded 5' primer and a J-beta primer mix, a second PCR proceeded for about 7 to 11 cycles. TCRdb analysed the 5' RACE reads with MiXCR anew, one entry per CDR3 protein. The repertoire holds roughly 1,800,000 distinct CDR3 sequences, with around half as singletons. Trimming removed 0 bases from V and 5 bases from J, with 10 bases in between. CDR1 is DFQATT and CDR2 is SNEGSKA in the germline V gene (reference sequence). The CDR3 extends over 14 amino acids. This clonotype has just a few counts.

This rearrangement joins TRBV20-1 to TRBJ1-4; D perhaps matches TRBD1 (6 bases). The clonotype originates from a woman aged 40 to 50 in good health. Sequencing input: blood. DNA for the CDR3: TGCAGTGCTAGAGAGACAGGACCCAATGAAAAACTGTTTTTT. Amino acid sequence: CSARETGPNEKLFF.